Presented here are 21 T cell receptor beta chains from one specimen sequenced in a study of Graves' ophthalmopathy and Graves' hyperthyroidism. Transcripts of RNA were the source for amplifying TCR beta CDR3 regions. After a first-round RT-PCR with HTBI primers, a second-round multiplex PCR was run. Each CDR3 protein is one row after TCRdb ran MiXCR on the multiplex PCR reads. The sample carries 300,000 or so distinct CDR3 sequences, 15% to 20% recorded once. Source material: peripheral blood. These receptors were collected from an adult man with Graves' ophthalmopathy.

There are many counts of this clonotype. The genes are TRBV6-1 and TRBJ2-4, with a weak D call TRBD2 (6 bases). Germline lookup yields CDR1 MNHNS and CDR2 SASEGT. Trimming shortened V by 11 bases and J by 1 base, and 6 bases separated the two germline ends. The CDR3 totals 11 residues. CDR3 bases: TGTGCCGGGGGGGCCAAAAACATTCAGTACTTC. Protein: CAGGAKNIQYF.

This clonotype has a count of ten or more. The chain is built from TRBV5-1 and TRBJ1-6; D ambiguous. The CDR3 consists of 12 residues. V was cut by 4 bases and J by 7 bases, with 6 bases left in between. The germline CDR1 and CDR2 sequences are SGHRS and YFSETQ. CDR3: CASSPGNSPLHF. In DNA, the CDR3 is TGCGCCAGCAGCCCCGGGAATTCACCCCTCCACTTT.

This clonotype has ten or more counts. This chain uses TRBV5-1 with TRBJ1-6, with TRBD1 matching 7 bases. The CDR3 consists of 14 residues. The germline V gene has CDR1 SGHRS and CDR2 YFSETQ. V shed 4 bases and J 4 bases; nucleotides not matched to a gene: 2. CDR3 residues: CASSPGQYNSPLHF. The CDR3 region has the DNA TGCGCCAGCAGCCCGGGACAGTATAATTCACCCCTCCACTTT.

This clonotype was counted at least ten times. V and J are TRBV4-1 and TRBJ2-5; 7 positions match TRBD1. The V and J ends lost 4 bases and 2 bases, in that order; junction bases with no gene match: 4. Germline V gene lookup returns CDR1 MGHRA and CDR2 YSYEKL. The CDR3 is 14 residues long. CDR3 in DNA: TGCGCCAGCAGCCGATGGACAGGACAAGAGACCCAGTACTTC. Amino acids: CASSRWTGQETQYF.

This clonotype was seen ten or more times. The V gene is TRBV12-3 or TRBV12-4, the J gene TRBJ1-3; D may be TRBD1 (5 bases). The CDR3 runs 16 residues. The V end was cut by 2 bases, the J end by 3 bases, with 14 bases between. The DNA of the CDR3 is TGTGCCAGCAGTTTACTCGGGTCAGGGTTTGGAAACACCATATATTTT. As protein: CASSLLGSGFGNTIYF.

This clonotype was detected ten times or more. V and J are TRBV20-1 and TRBJ1-1; the D is unclear. V was clipped by 1 base and J by 0 bases, with 9 bases between them. The CDR3 extends over 14 amino acids. The V gene's germline CDR1 is DFQATT and CDR2 SNEGSKA (reference sequence). This chain's CDR3 is CSARVRSLNTEAFF. DNA of the CDR3: TGCAGTGCTAGAGTCCGGAGCCTGAACACTGAAGCTTTCTTT.

This clonotype occurred many times. The CDR3: CASSLRTTSGISGANVLTF. CDR3 sequence (DNA): TGTGCCAGCAGCCTAAGAACTACTAGCGGGATTTCTGGGGCCAACGTCCTGACTTTC. The chain uses TRBV7-3 and TRBJ2-6; 10 bases are a match to TRBD2. Germline V gene sequence: CDR1 SGHTA, CDR2 FQGTGA. This CDR3 contains 19 residues. The junction had 11 bases not matched to a gene; V was cut back by 5 bases and J by 1 base.

The table lists this clonotype with many counts. The J gene is TRBJ1-1, the V gene TRBV7-2; D gene ambiguous. CDR1 SGHTA and CDR2 FQGNSA come from the germline V gene. V lost 2 bases and J lost 0, with 10 bases in between. The length of the CDR3 is 15 residues. The CDR3 reads CASSLMFQMNTEAFF. The CDR3 region has the DNA TGTGCCAGCAGCTTAATGTTTCAGATGAACACTGAAGCTTTCTTT.

This clonotype has a count of ten or more. CDR3 DNA: TGTGCCAGCAGCTCACGTTGGGGCAGGGCGGGCGCTAACTATGGCTACACCTTC. Translating it yields CASSSRWGRAGANYGYTF. The V call is TRBV28, the J call TRBJ1-2; TRBD1 is a possible D gene (5 bases). The CDR3 is 18 amino acids. Trimming shortened V by 6 bases and J by 0 bases, and 23 bases separated the two germline ends. Per germline, CDR1 MDHEN and CDR2 SYDVKM.

This clonotype came up many times. The junction does not match germline at one end; this may be a read error. This chain links TRBV5-1 with TRBJ2-7; 9 bases agree with TRBD1. Germline-derived CDR1 and CDR2 are SGHRS and YFSETQ. CDR3 length: 14 residues. CDR3 coding DNA: TGTGCCAGCAGTGGGGGACAGGGCCCCTACGAGCAGTACTTC. Translated: CASSGGQGPYEQYF.

This clonotype was picked up many times. The chain carries TRBV29-1 and TRBJ2-7; perhaps TRBD1 as D (5 bases). V was cut by 1 base and J by 4 bases, with 14 bases left in between. The CDR3 has 14 amino acids. Germline V gives CDR1 SQVTM, CDR2 ANQGSEA. CDR3 region: CSVEGGDGFYEQYF. Written as DNA, the CDR3 is TGCAGCGTTGAAGGGGGCGACGGATTTTACGAGCAGTACTTC.

This clonotype came up many times. This chain links TRBV28 with TRBJ2-4, with D perhaps TRBD1 or TRBD2 (6 bases each). Trimming removed 6 bases at V and 0 bases at J, with 15 bases between. The CDR3 runs to 16 residues. Germline V lookup: CDR1 MDHEN, CDR2 SYDVKM. The CDR3 DNA sequence: TGTGCCAGCAGCCCCGGGGGCCCGCTAGCCAAAAACATTCAGTACTTC. Its protein is CASSPGGPLAKNIQYF.

This clonotype has more than one count but fewer than ten. A much bigger clone sits one base away, suggesting this may be a read error. CDR3 sequence reads: CAWALGGGELFF. As DNA, the CDR3 is TGTGCCTGGGCCCTCGGGGGAGGGGAGCTGTTTTTT. This rearrangement joins TRBV30 to TRBJ2-2; maybe TRBD2 (6 bases). Germline-derived CDR1 and CDR2 are GTSNPN and SVGIG (reference sequence). Trimming took 5 bases from V and 8 from J, leaving 12 bases between them. This CDR3 is 12 amino acids long.

This clonotype was picked up many times. This chain links TRBV30 with TRBJ1-2, with a possible D match to TRBD1 (6 bases). Germline assignment: CDR1 GTSNPN and CDR2 SVGIG (reference sequence). V was clipped by 2 bases and J by 6 bases, with 13 bases between them. The CDR3 runs to 13 residues. DNA of the CDR3: TGTGCCTGGAGTCCGTTTAACAGGGATGGCTACACCTTC. It yields the protein CAWSPFNRDGYTF.

The chain is built from TRBV12-3 or TRBV12-4 and TRBJ2-5; weak D call: TRBD1 (5 bases). The CDR3 loop spans 15 amino acids. Between the trimmed V and J ends, which lost 6 bases and 1 base, there was a span of 15 bases. CDR3 protein: CASRPDTASQETQYF. The CDR3 DNA reads TGTGCCAGCAGGCCGGACACAGCGTCCCAAGAGACCCAGTACTTC.

This clonotype has ten or more counts. The chain is built from TRBV2 and TRBJ1-6; maybe TRBD1 (6 bases). The CDR3 consists of 15 residues. Deletions cut 6 bases from V and 10 bases from J, with 19 bases between. Germline values: CDR1 SNHLY, CDR2 FYNNEI. CDR3 in amino acids: CASRPAGAVQSPLHF. The DNA for the CDR3 is TGTGCCAGCAGGCCGGCAGGGGCGGTTCAGTCACCCCTCCACTTT.

This clonotype was found many times. The chain employs TRBV7-8 and TRBJ2-7, with TRBD2 as a possible D gene (7 bases). V lost 5 bases, J lost 1 base, and 18 bases lay in between. The CDR3 has 16 amino acids. Germline assignment: CDR1 SGHVS and CDR2 FQNEAQ. The CDR3 protein is CASSPGGGRGSYEQYF. The DNA of the CDR3 is TGTGCCAGCAGCCCTGGGGGGGGGCGGGGTTCCTACGAGCAGTACTTC.

This clonotype was recorded many times. The chain carries TRBV6-1 and TRBJ1-5; no reliable D call. This CDR3 contains 15 residues. V was pared by 3 bases and J by 1 base, with 10 bases between. Per germline, CDR1 MNHNS and CDR2 SASEGT. The CDR3 region has the DNA TGTGCCAGCAGTGATACGGGATCGAGCAATCAGCCCCAGCATTTT. It encodes CASSDTGSSNQPQHF.

This clonotype was counted many times. The rearrangement links TRBV12-3 or TRBV12-4 to TRBJ1-5, with D unclear. Trimming took 8 bases from V and 2 from J, leaving 13 bases between them. This CDR3 is 14 amino acids long. CDR3 nucleotides: TGTGCCAGCGTTTCGGGCGGAGGCAATCAGCCCCAGCATTTT. Its protein product is CASVSGGGNQPQHF.

This clonotype has ten or more counts. V usage is TRBV28 and J usage is TRBJ2-7; no reliable D call. CDR3 length: 13 residues. CDR1 is MDHEN and CDR2 is SYDVKM in the germline V gene. Trimming stripped 6 bases from V and 3 bases from J, with 12 bases between. The CDR3 coding sequence is TGTGCCAGCAGGGTCTTGGGGTTCTACGAGCAGTACTTC. Protein product: CASRVLGFYEQYF.

This clonotype was seen repeatedly, ten times or more. The chain is built from TRBV19 and TRBJ2-5; D perhaps matches TRBD2 (5 bases). The CDR3 totals 14 residues. The ends were cut back, 1 base at V and 2 bases at J, with 8 bases in the middle. Germline V gene data show CDR1 as LNHDA and CDR2 as SQIVND (reference sequence). CDR3 in amino acids: CASSIAGMQETQYF. The CDR3 nucleotides read TGTGCCAGTAGTATAGCGGGGATGCAAGAGACCCAGTACTTC.